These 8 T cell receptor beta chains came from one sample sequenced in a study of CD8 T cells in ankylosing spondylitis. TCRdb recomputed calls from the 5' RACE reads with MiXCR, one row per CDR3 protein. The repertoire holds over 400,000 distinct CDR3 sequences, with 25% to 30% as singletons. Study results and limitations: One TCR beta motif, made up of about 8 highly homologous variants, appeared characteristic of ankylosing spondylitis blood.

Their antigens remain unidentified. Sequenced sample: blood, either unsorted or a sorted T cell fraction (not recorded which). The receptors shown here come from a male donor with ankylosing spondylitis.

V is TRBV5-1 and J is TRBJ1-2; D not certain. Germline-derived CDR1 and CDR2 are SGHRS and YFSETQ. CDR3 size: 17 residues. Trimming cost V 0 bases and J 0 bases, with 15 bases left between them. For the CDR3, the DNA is TGCGCCAGCAGCTTGGAGGGTCGGGCAGAAGCTAACTATGGCTACACCTTC. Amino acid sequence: CASSLEGRAEANYGYTF.

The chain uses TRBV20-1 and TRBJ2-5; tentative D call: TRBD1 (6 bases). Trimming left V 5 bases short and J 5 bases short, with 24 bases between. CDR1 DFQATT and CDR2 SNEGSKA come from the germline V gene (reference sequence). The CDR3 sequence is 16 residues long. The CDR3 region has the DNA TGCAGTGCTGCAGAACCCGGGACATCCCTTCAGGAGACCCAGTACTTC. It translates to CSAAEPGTSLQETQYF.

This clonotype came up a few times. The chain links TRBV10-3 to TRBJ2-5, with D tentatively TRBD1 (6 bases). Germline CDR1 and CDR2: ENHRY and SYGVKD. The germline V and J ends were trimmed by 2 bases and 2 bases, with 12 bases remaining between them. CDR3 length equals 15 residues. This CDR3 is CAISEEGVLQETQYF. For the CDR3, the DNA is TGTGCCATCAGTGAGGAGGGGGTGCTACAAGAGACCCAGTACTTC.

CDR3 sequence: CASSLLTSGDQFF. The CDR3 coding sequence is TGTGCCAGCAGTTTACTGACTAGCGGAGATCAGTTCTTC. The chain employs TRBV12-3 or TRBV12-4 and TRBJ2-1; 9 bases are a match to TRBD2. V trimming: 2 bases; J trimming: 13 bases; junction bases outside the gene matches: 6. The CDR3 contains 13 residues.

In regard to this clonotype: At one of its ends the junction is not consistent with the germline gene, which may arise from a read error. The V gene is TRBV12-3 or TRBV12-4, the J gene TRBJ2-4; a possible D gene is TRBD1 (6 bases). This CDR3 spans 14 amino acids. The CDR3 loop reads CASSSWTAENIQYF. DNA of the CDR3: TGTGCCAGCAGCTCTTGGACAGCCGAAAACATTCAGTACTTC.

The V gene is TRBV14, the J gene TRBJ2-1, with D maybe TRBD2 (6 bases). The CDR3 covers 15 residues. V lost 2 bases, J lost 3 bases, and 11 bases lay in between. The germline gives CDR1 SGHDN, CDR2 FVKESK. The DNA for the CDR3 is TGTGCCAGCAGCCAACGGGGAGGAGACTACAATGAGCAGTTCTTC. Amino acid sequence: CASSQRGGDYNEQFF.

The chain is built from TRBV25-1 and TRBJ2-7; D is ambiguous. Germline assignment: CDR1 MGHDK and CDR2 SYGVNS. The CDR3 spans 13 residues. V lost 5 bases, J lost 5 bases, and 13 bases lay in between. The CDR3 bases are TGTGCCAGCAGTACTCTAGGAGTTAACGAGCAGTACTTC. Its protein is CASSTLGVNEQYF.

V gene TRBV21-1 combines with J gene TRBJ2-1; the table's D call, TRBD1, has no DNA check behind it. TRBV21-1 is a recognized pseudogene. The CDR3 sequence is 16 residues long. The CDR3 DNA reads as TGTGCCAGCAGCTCCGCCCCGGGACAGGGGGCCAATGAGCAGTTCTTC. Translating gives CASSSAPGQGANEQFF.